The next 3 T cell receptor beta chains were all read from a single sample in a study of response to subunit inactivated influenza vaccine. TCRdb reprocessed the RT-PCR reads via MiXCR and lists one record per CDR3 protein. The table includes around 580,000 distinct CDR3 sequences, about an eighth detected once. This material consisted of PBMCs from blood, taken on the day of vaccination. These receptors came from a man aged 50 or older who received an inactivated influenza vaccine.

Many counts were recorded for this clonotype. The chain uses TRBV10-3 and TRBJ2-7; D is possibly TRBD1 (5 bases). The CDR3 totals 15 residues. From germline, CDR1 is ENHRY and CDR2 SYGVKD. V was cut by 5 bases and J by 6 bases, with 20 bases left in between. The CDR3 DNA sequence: TGTGCCATCAGTCAAGTTTTGGCAGGGCGGTCCGAGCAGTACTTC. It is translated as CAISQVLAGRSEQYF.

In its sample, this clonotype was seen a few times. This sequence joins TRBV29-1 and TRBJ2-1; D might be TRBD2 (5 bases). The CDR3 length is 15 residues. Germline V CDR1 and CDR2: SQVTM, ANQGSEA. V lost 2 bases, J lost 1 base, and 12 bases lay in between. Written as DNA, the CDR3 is TGCAGCGTTGAATCGTGGGAGAGGTCCTACAATGAGCAGTTCTTC. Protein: CSVESWERSYNEQFF.

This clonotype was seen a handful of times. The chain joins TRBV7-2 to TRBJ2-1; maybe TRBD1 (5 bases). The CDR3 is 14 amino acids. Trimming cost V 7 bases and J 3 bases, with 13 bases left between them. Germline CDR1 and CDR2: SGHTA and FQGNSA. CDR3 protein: CASKGRAVYNEQFF. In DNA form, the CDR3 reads TGTGCCAGCAAGGGCAGGGCGGTCTACAATGAGCAGTTCTTC.